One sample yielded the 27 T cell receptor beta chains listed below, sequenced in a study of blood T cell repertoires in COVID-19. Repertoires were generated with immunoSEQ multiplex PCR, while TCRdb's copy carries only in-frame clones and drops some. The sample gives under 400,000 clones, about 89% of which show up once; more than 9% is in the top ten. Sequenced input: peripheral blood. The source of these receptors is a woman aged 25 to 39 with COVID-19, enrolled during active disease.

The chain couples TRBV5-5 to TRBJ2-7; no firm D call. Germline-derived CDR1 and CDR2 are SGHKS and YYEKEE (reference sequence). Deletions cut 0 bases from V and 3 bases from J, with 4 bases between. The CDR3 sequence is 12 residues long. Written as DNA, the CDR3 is TGTGCCAGCAGCTTGGTATACTACGAGCAGTACTTC. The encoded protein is CASSLVYYEQYF.

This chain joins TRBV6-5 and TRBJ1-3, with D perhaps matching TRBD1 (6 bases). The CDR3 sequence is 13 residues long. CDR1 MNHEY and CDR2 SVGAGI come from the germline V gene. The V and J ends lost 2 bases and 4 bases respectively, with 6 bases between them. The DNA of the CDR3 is TGTGCCAGCAGTTACGACAGGGGAAACACCATATATTTT. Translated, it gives CASSYDRGNTIYF.

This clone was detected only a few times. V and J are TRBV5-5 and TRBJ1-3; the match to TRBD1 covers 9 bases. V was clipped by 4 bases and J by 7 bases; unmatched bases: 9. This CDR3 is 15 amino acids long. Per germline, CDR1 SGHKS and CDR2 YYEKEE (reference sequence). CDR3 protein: CASSLRGQGWNTIYF. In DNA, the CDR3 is TGTGCCAGCAGCCTTCGAGGACAGGGGTGGAACACCATATATTTT.

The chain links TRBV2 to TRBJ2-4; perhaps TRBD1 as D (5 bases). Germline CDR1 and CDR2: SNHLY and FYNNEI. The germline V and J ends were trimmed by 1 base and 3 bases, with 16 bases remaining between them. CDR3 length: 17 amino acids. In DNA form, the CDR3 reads TGTGCCAGCAGTGAAGACTTAGGACATTTCGGCAAAAACATTCAGTACTTC. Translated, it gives CASSEDLGHFGKNIQYF.

CDR3 bases: TGTGCCACCAGCAGAGATGTCGGGTATAGCTCCTACGAGCAGTACTTC. It encodes CATSRDVGYSSYEQYF. The chain joins TRBV15 to TRBJ2-7; no reliable D call. The V end lost 0 bases, the J end lost 0 bases, and 12 bases lay between the germline ends. Germline values: CDR1 LNHNV, CDR2 YYDKDF (reference sequence). CDR3 size: 16 residues. The whole variable domain, filled in from reference TRBV15 and TRBJ2-7, reads DAMVIQNPRYQVTQFGKPVTLSCSQTLNHNVMYWYQQKSSQAPKLLFHYYDKDFNNEADTPDNFQSRRPNTSFCFLDIRSPGLGDTAMYLCATSRDVGYSSYEQYFGPGTRLTVT.

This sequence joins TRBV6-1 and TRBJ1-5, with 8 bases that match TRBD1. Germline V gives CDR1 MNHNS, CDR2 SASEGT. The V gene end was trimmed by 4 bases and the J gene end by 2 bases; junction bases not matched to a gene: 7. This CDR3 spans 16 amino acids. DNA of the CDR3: TGTGCCAGCAGTGGAACAGGGGGAGTGCGCAATCAGCCCCAGCATTTT. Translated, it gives CASSGTGGVRNQPQHF.

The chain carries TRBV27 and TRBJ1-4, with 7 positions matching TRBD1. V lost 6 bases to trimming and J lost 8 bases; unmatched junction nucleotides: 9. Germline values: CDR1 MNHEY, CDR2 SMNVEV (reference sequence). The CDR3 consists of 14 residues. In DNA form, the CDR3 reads TGTGCCAGCAGAAGATGGCAGGGGGGAGAAAAACTGTTTTTT. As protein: CASRRWQGGEKLFF.

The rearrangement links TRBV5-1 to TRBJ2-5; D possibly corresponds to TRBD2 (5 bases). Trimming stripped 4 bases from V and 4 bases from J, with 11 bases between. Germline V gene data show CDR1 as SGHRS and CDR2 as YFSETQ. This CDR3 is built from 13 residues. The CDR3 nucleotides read TGCGCCAGCAGCGCGGGCCCTCGAGAGACCCAGTACTTC. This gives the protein CASSAGPRETQYF.

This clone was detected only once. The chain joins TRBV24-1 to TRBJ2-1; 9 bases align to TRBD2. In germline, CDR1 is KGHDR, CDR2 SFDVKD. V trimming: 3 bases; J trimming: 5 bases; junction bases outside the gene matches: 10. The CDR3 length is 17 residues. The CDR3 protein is CATSDGGPGTSHNEQFF. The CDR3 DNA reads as TGTGCCACCAGTGATGGAGGCCCCGGGACTAGCCACAATGAGCAGTTCTTC.

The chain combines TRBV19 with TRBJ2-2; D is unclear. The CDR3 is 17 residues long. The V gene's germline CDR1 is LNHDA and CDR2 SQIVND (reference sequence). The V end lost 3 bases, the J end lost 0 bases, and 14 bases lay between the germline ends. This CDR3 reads CASSIPLNRANTGELFF. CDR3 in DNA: TGTGCCAGTAGTATCCCACTAAATCGGGCGAACACCGGGGAGCTGTTTTTT.

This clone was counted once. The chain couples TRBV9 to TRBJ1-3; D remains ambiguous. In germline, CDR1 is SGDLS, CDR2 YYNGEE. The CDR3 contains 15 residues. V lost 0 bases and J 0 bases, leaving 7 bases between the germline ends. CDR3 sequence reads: CASSVDRNSGNTIYF. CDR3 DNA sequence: TGTGCCAGCAGCGTAGACAGAAACTCTGGAAACACCATATATTTT. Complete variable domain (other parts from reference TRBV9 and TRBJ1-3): DSGVTQTPKHLITATGQRVTLRCSPRSGDLSVYWYQQSLDQGLQFLIQYYNGEERAKGNILERFSAQQFPDLHSELNLSSLELGDSALYFCASSVDRNSGNTIYFGEGSWLTVV.

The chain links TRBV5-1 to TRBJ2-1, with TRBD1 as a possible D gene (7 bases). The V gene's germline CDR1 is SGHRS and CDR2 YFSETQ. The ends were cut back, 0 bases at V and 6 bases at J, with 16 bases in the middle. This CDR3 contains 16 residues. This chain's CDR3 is CASSLAPGGGFNEQFF. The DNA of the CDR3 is TGCGCCAGCAGCTTGGCACCAGGGGGAGGCTTCAATGAGCAGTTCTTC. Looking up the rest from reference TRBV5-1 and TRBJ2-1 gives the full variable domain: KAGVTQTPRYLIKTRGQQVTLSCSPISGHRSVSWYQQTPGQGLQFLFEYFSETQRNKGNFPGRFSGRQFSNSRSEMNVSTLELGDSALYLCASSLAPGGGFNEQFFGPGTRLTVL.

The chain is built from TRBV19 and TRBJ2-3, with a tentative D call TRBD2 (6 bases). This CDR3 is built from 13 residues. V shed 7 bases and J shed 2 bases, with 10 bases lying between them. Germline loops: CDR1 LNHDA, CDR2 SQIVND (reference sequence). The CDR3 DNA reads TGTGCCAGTAATAGCGGCAACACAGATACGCAGTATTTT. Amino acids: CASNSGNTDTQYF.

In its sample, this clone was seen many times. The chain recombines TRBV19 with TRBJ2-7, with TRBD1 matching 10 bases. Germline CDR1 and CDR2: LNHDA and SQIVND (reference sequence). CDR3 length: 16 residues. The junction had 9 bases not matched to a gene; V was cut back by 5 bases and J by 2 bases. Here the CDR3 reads CASSPQGQGTTYEQYF. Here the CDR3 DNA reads TGTGCCAGTAGTCCGCAGGGACAGGGGACCACCTACGAGCAGTACTTC.

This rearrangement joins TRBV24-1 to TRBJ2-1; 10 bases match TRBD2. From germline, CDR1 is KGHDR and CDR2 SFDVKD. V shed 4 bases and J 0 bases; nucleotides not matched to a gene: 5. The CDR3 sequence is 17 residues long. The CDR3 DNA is TGTGCCACCAGTGAAACTAGCGGGAAGAGCTCCTACAATGAGCAGTTCTTC. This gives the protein CATSETSGKSSYNEQFF.

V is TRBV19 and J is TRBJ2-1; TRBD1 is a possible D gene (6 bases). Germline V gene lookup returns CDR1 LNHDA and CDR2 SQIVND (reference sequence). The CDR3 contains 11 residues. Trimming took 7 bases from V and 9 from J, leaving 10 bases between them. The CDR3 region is CASNARGEQFF. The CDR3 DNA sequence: TGTGCCAGTAATGCCAGGGGTGAGCAGTTCTTC.

CDR3 loop: CASSRRYEINTQYF. For the CDR3, the DNA is TGTGCCAGCAGTCGCCGGTACGAAATTAATACGCAGTATTTT. The rearrangement links TRBV2 to TRBJ2-3; D not resolved. The CDR3 extends over 14 amino acids. Germline-derived CDR1 and CDR2 are SNHLY and FYNNEI. V was cut by 5 bases and J by 7 bases, with 16 bases left in between.

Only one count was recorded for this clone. The DNA for the CDR3 is TGTGCCAGCAGTTTAAATGCAGGGGGCTACAATGAGCAGTTCTTC. This encodes CASSLNAGGYNEQFF. The V gene is TRBV27, the J gene TRBJ2-1; 7 bases agree with TRBD1. The trim removed 2 bases at V and 3 bases at J, leaving 4 bases unmatched. The length of the CDR3 is 15 residues. Per germline, CDR1 MNHEY and CDR2 SMNVEV (reference sequence).

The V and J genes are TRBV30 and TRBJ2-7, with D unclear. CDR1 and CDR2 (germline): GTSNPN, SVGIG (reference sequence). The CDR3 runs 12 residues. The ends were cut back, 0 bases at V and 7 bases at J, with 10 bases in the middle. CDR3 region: CAWSVYLREQYF. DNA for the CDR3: TGTGCCTGGAGTGTATATCTGAGAGAGCAGTACTTC.

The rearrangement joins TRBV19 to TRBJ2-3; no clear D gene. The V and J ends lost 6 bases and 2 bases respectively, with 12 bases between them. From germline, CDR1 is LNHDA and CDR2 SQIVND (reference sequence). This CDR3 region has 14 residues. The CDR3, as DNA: TGTGCCAGTAGCTCAGGATCCTTCACAGATACGCAGTATTTT. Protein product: CASSSGSFTDTQYF. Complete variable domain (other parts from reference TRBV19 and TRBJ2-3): DGGITQSPKYLFRKEGQNVTLSCEQNLNHDAMYWYRQDPGQGLRLIYYSQIVNDFQKGDIAEGYSVSREKKESFPLTVTSAQKNPTAFYLCASSSGSFTDTQYFGPGTRLTVL.

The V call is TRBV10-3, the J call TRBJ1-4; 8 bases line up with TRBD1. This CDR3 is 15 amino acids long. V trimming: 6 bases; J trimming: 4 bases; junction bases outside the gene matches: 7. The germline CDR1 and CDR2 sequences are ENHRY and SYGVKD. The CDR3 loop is CAIRDRASGNEKLFF. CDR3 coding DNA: TGTGCCATCAGGGACAGGGCCTCAGGTAATGAAAAACTGTTTTTT.

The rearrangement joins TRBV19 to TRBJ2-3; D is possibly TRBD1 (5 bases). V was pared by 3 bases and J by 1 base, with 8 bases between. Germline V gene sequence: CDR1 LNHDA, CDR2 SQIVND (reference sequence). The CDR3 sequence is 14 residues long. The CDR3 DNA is TGTGCCAGTAGTATGGGGCATGGCACAGATACGCAGTATTTT. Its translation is CASSMGHGTDTQYF.

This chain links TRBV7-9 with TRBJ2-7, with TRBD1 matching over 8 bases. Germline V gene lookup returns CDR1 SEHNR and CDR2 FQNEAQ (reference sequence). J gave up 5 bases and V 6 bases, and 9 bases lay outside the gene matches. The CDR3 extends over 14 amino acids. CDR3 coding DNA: TGTGCCAGCAGTCGCGGACAGGGAGGAAACGAGCAGTACTTC. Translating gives CASSRGQGGNEQYF.

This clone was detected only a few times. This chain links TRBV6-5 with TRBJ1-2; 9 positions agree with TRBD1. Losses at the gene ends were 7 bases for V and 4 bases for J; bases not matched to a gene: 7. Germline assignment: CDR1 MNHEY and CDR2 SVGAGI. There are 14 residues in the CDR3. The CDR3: CASKLGQGFYGYTF. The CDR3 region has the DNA TGTGCCAGCAAGTTGGGACAGGGTTTCTATGGCTACACCTTC.

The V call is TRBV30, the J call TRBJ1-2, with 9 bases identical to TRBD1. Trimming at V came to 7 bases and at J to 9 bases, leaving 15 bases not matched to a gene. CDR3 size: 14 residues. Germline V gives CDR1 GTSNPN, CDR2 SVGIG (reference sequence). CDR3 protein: CASLPGQGLFRYTF. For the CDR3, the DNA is TGTGCCTCACTCCCGGGACAGGGCCTTTTTCGCTACACCTTC. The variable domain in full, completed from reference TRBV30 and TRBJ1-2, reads SQTIHQWPATLVQPVGSPLSLECTVEGTSNPNLYWYRQAAGRGLQLLFYSVGIGQISSEVPQNLSASRPQDRQFILSSKKLLLSDSGFYLCASLPGQGLFRYTFGSGTRLTVV.

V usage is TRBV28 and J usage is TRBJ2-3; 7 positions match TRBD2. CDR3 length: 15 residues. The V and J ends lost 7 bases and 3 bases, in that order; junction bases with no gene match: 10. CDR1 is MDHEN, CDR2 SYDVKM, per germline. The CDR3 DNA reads TGTGCCAGCACTGGGGGGGAGCGGGAAACAGATACGCAGTATTTT. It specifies CASTGGERETDTQYF.

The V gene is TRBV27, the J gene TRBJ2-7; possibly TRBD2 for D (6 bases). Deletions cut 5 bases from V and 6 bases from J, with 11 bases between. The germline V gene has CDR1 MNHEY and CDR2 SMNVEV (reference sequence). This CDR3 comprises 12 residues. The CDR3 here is CASSIGTREQYF. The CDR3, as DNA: TGTGCCAGCAGTATAGGGACTCGCGAGCAGTACTTC.